This paragraph reports one T cell receptor (beta chain). Its antigen remains undetermined. No much larger clonotype is one base removed from it; base qualities were not supplied. These data are taken from a study of blood T cell repertoires in COVID-19 (TCRdb year 2020). Regarding the complete study: Samples from collaborators originated in the United States, Italy and Spain and spanned both the acute and convalescent phases of COVID-19. Deeply sampled blood TCRbeta repertoires from subjects exposed to, actively infected with, or recovered from COVID-19 were included in the dataset. Where available, HLA class I and class II types were obtained from metadata supplied by the sample provider rather than from assay-based typing. Nearly every sample came with metadata listing a de-identified subject ID, COVID-19 status, age in years and sex. The samples were drawn from the first 160 participants of the ongoing ImmuneRACE study and from 1,254 subjects provided by 6 global collaborators. The repertoires were made available in a free public database intended to serve as a resource for research on the immune response to SARS-CoV-2. The prospective study material was composed of cDNA or gDNA derived from T cells, B-cell-depleted T cells, or PBMCs. The full study reports these points: How much clinical and demographic metadata was included differed by source and by participant, and the metadata was provided uncurated.

Trimming leaves V shorter by 1 base and J shorter by 6 bases, with the junction holding 7 bases beyond the gene matches. Taken from cysteine to phenylalanine, the CDR3 has 15 residues. The CDR3 DNA has 45 bases and is translated from base 1. In Seattle, one collaborating source enrolled patients while the infection was active and tracked those patients longitudinally over the course of disease. Whole blood was collected in K2EDTA tubes by collaborating institutions according to the institutions' own protocols. For TCRbeta analysis, collaborators shipped samples in one of three forms: frozen whole blood, isolated PBMCs, or DNA extracted from either of those sample types. The immunoSEQ Assay, a bias-controlled multiplex PCR, was used to amplify TCRbeta CDR3 regions from genomic DNA. Regarding the original processing steps: Within the assay, amplification of reference gene primers was used to estimate how many nucleated cells each sample contained. To quantify the absolute abundance of each unique TCRbeta CDR3 rearrangement, sequence reads were collapsed and filtered. For each sample, productive Simpson clonality was calculated as the square root of Simpson's diversity index across productive rearrangements. TCRdb mirrors the immuneACCESS table, restricted to in-frame sequences. Some clones are absent from its copies; in checked studies, under half trace to an unresolved V gene, and the reason for the others is unknown. From that table come the V and J calls and clone size; the DNA was used to work out D and trimming. Recorded for this sample are about 160,000 clones; 79% of them occurred a single time. 8.1% of the sample belongs to the ten largest clones.

The sequenced sample was peripheral blood. This TCR came from a woman aged 60-75 years with COVID-19, enrolled during active disease. The chain is assembled from TRBV23-1 and TRBJ1-2, and 8 bases in between align with TRBD1. TRBV23-1 is filed as an ORF, its function uncertain. Here is the DNA: TGCGCCAGCAGTCAATTCGAGACAGGGGACCATGGCTACACCTTC. This yields the protein CASSQFETGDHGYTF.